This is a list of T cell receptor beta chains from one sample in a study of chemoradiotherapy in HPV16-positive cancers. Sequencing used immunoSEQ multiplex PCR; TCRdb keeps in-frame clones, though not all of them. The sample contains some 2,000 clones, roughly 80% of which appear only once. The sequencing here drew on tumor tissue, taken from a patient who underwent chemoradiotherapy. Every receptor here comes from a human donor with HPV-associated anogenital cancer. Both conserved end residues are trimmed from each CDR3.

J gene: TRBJ1-4; V gene: TRBV30; CDR3 protein: AWEPGQGNEKLF
J gene: TRBJ1-3; V gene: TRBV2; CDR3 protein: ASSALPSGNTIY
J gene: TRBJ2-1; V gene: TRBV14; CDR3 protein: ASSQAGGSPYNEQF
J gene: TRBJ2-7; V gene: TRBV6-4; CDR3 protein: ASSALIAGSTYEQY
J gene: TRBJ1-1; V gene: TRBV19; CDR3 protein: ASSRNEGTEAF
J gene: TRBJ2-1; V gene: TRBV6-1; CDR3 protein: ASSEDNYNEQF
J gene: TRBJ2-5; V gene: TRBV5-1; CDR3 protein: ASSLSGTSGAQETQY
J gene: TRBJ2-2; V gene: TRBV19; CDR3 protein: ASKAGANTGELF
J gene: TRBJ1-5; V gene: TRBV6-1; CDR3 protein: ASSEAGGDQPQH
J gene: TRBJ2-7; V gene: TRBV5-5; CDR3 protein: ASSPTSPYRGDSYEQY
J gene: TRBJ2-1; V gene: TRBV9; CDR3 protein: ASSTGTVYNEQF
J gene: TRBJ2-2; V gene: TRBV29-1; CDR3 protein: SVEGPANTGELF
J gene: TRBJ1-1; V gene: TRBV18; CDR3 protein: ASSSGQGAEAF
J gene: TRBJ1-2; V gene: TRBV14; CDR3 protein: ASSQVTGSYGYT
J gene: TRBJ2-7; V gene: TRBV18; CDR3 protein: ASSPRTSGSGTYEQY
J gene: TRBJ2-5; V gene: TRBV10-3; CDR3 protein: AISDGVGELRLGPQETQY
J gene: TRBJ1-1; V gene: TRBV18; CDR3 protein: ASSPDRSEAAF
J gene: TRBJ2-5; V gene: TRBV9; CDR3 protein: ARQVQETQY
J gene: TRBJ1-1; V gene: TRBV4-1; CDR3 protein: ASSQADHRQSNTEAF
J gene: TRBJ1-4; V gene: TRBV6-1; CDR3 protein: ASSGEGTGKVEKLF
J gene: TRBJ2-1; V gene: TRBV6-1; CDR3 protein: ASRAGGYNEQF
J gene: TRBJ1-3; V gene: TRBV12-5; CDR3 protein: ASGRGTGNLLDSGNTIY
J gene: TRBJ2-5; V gene: TRBV9; CDR3 protein: ASSVAGLAEIQETQY
J gene: TRBJ2-3; V gene: TRBV11-2; CDR3 protein: ASSLARLLVRGGTDTQY
J gene: TRBJ2-2; V gene: TRBV19; CDR3 protein: ASSSSQWGSGTGELF
J gene: TRBJ1-5; V gene: TRBV2; CDR3 protein: ASSWESNQPQH
J gene: TRBJ1-1; V gene: TRBV7-3; CDR3 protein: ASSLKPPDRMNTEAF
J gene: TRBJ2-5; V gene: TRBV5-4; CDR3 protein: ASSLPSRQETQY
J gene: TRBJ1-1; V gene: TRBV30; CDR3 protein: AGLKRGAMNTEAF
J gene: TRBJ2-1; V gene: TRBV6-6; CDR3 protein: ASSESSGTFNEQF
J gene: TRBJ1-5; V gene: TRBV27; CDR3 protein: ASSFLGGGQPQH
J gene: TRBJ2-7; V gene: TRBV6-5; CDR3 protein: ASSSTGSEQY
J gene: TRBJ2-7; V gene: TRBV18; CDR3 protein: ASSPPVGYEQY
J gene: TRBJ2-4; V gene: TRBV5-5; CDR3 protein: ASSLVPSGYLAKNIQY
J gene: TRBJ1-5; V gene: TRBV4-1; CDR3 protein: ASSPRDGGDQPQH
J gene: TRBJ2-1; V gene: TRBV5-6; CDR3 protein: ATTLGEGLVQF
J gene: TRBJ2-5; V gene: TRBV10-2; CDR3 protein: ASFGTVNLIGETQY
J gene: TRBJ1-5; V gene: TRBV28; CDR3 protein: ASSSPSNQPQH
J gene: TRBJ2-1; V gene: TRBV6-1; CDR3 protein: ASSDGITSGYYNEQF
J gene: TRBJ1-1; V gene: TRBV7-9; CDR3 protein: ASSLASTGAEAF
J gene: TRBJ2-7; V gene: TRBV10-2; CDR3 protein: ALTSDYSYEQY
J gene: TRBJ2-4; V gene: TRBV5-4; CDR3 protein: ASSPGGSTRQRGIQY
J gene: TRBJ1-1; V gene: TRBV6-1; CDR3 protein: ASSTGANTEAF
J gene: TRBJ2-5; V gene: TRBV5-4; CDR3 protein: ASSLYAGLTYQETQY
J gene: TRBJ1-2; V gene: TRBV30; CDR3 protein: AWSPGFDRGNGYT
J gene: TRBJ1-3; V gene: TRBV18; CDR3 protein: ASSPPRTQTAGNTIY
J gene: TRBJ1-3; V gene: TRBV12-5; CDR3 protein: ASGLGPEAGSGNTIY
J gene: TRBJ2-2; V gene: TRBV19; CDR3 protein: ASSISGRGTGELF
J gene: TRBJ2-7; V gene: TRBV29-1; CDR3 protein: SVPGTDFYEQY
J gene: TRBJ2-2; V gene: TRBV7-9; CDR3 protein: ASSLVASADPTGELF
J gene: TRBJ2-1; V gene: TRBV21-1; CDR3 protein: ASSKVGSGSSYNEQF
J gene: TRBJ2-7; V gene: TRBV19; CDR3 protein: ASQPSEAGGAYEQY
J gene: TRBJ1-2; V gene: TRBV18; CDR3 protein: ASSPWRELVSYGSYT